Listed below are T cell receptor beta chains from one sample, sequenced in a study of shared clonotypes between healthy human individuals. Clones were sequenced by immunoSEQ multiplex PCR, and TCRdb holds only the in-frame ones, with some missing. The sample comprises 2 million to 3 million clones, under 95% of which are singletons, and around 0.37% rests with the top ten. Specimen: naive CD4+ T cells from PBMCs. Source of these receptors: a man younger than 35 in good health. Some clones in this sample may be carry-over from other donors' samples. Each CDR3 is given with its conserved first and last residue. A D gene is named only where the DNA matches it firmly. Size values are once, few and many counts, or a class for expanded clones, and some rows have none.

>TRBV2|NA|NA|TRBJ2-2
CASSVFSGGANTGELFF
TGTGCCAGCAGTGTCTTCAGCGGAGGGGCGAACACCGGGGAGCTGTTTTTT
>TRBV6-1|TRBD1|NA|TRBJ1-4
CASETGGTGVEKLFF
TGTGCCAGCGAGACCGGGGGGACAGGGGTAGAAAAACTGTTTTTT
>TRBV9|TRBD2|NA|TRBJ2-1
CASSVGAGVHNEQFF
TGTGCCAGCAGCGTAGGGGCGGGAGTTCACAATGAGCAGTTCTTC
>TRBV7-3|TRBD2|NA|TRBJ2-3
CASSSGLAGGTDTQYF
TGTGCCAGCAGCTCGGGACTAGCGGGTGGCACAGATACGCAGTATTTT
>TRBV30|TRBD2|once|TRBJ2-2
CAWAGAGELFF
TGTGCCTGGGCGGGAGCCGGGGAGCTGTTTTTT
>TRBV9|NA|NA|TRBJ1-2
CASSGSWGVGGYTF
TGTGCCAGCAGCGGTAGCTGGGGGGTCGGTGGCTACACCTTC
>TRBV5-1|NA|once|TRBJ2-7
CASSFFRGSGAGAYEQYF
TGCGCCAGCAGCTTTTTTAGGGGTTCCGGAGCAGGGGCATACGAGCAGTACTTC
>TRBV10-3|TRBD2|NA|TRBJ2-4
CAISESMGAGGLTNIQYF
TGTGCCATCAGTGAGTCGATGGGTGCGGGAGGCTTAACTAACATTCAGTACTTC
>TRBV4-1|TRBD2|NA|TRBJ2-7
CASSQEVAGVFYEQYF
TGCGCCAGCAGCCAAGAGGTAGCGGGAGTCTTCTACGAGCAGTACTTC
>TRBV5-1|NA|once|TRBJ2-3
CASSLPGSSTDTQYF
TGCGCCAGCAGCTTGCCGGGAAGTAGCACAGATACGCAGTATTTT
>TRBV27|TRBD1|NA|TRBJ2-3
CASQGQVGRRFADTQYF
TGTGCCAGCCAAGGACAGGTAGGAAGACGTTTCGCAGATACGCAGTATTTT
>TRBV27|NA|NA|TRBJ2-5
CASSRRARETQYF
TGTGCCAGCAGCCGCAGGGCTAGAGAGACCCAGTACTTC
>TRBV18|TRBD1|NA|TRBJ1-4
CASSPTLPGQGNEKLFF
TGTGCCAGCTCACCAACTCTTCCGGGACAGGGGAATGAAAAACTGTTTTTT
>TRBV7-6|NA|NA|TRBJ2-5
CASSLRGQGETQYF
TGTGCCAGCAGCTTGCGGGGGCAGGGGGAGACCCAGTACTTC
>TRBV28|TRBD2|NA|TRBJ2-4
CASSPHGGGMRVTKNIQYF
TGTGCCAGCAGCCCCCACGGGGGGGGAATGAGGGTTACCAAAAACATTCAGTACTTC
>TRBV19|NA|NA|TRBJ2-3
CASKQESTDTQYF
TGTGCCAGTAAACAAGAGAGCACAGATACGCAGTATTTT
>TRBV4-1|NA|NA|TRBJ2-3
CASSQGSATDTQYF
TGCGCCAGCAGCCAAGGGTCCGCCACAGATACGCAGTATTTT
>TRBV7-3|TRBD1|NA|TRBJ2-3
CASSYRDRDTQYF
TGTGCCAGCAGCTACCGGGACAGGGATACGCAGTATTTT
>TRBV6-6|NA|once|TRBJ2-2
CASSYSRNTGELFF
TGTGCCAGCAGTTACTCGAGGAACACCGGGGAGCTGTTTTTT
>TRBV7-2|NA|NA|TRBJ2-3
CASSLLGVRGTDTQYF
TGTGCCAGCAGCTTACTGGGGGTAAGGGGCACAGATACGCAGTATTTT
>TRBV7-2|NA|NA|TRBJ1-2
CASSLLGLYGYTF
TGTGCCAGCAGCTTACTAGGGCTCTATGGCTACACCTTC
>TRBV19|TRBD1|NA|TRBJ2-7
CASSIGQGAYEQYF
TGTGCCAGTAGTATCGGACAGGGTGCCTACGAGCAGTACTTC
>TRBV7-2|NA|once|TRBJ2-2
CASSLATSVSNTGELFF
TGTGCCAGCAGCTTAGCGACAAGCGTTTCGAACACCGGGGAGCTGTTTTTT
>TRBV6-1|TRBD2|NA|TRBJ2-5
CASSGGLAGASETQYF
TGTGCCAGCAGTGGGGGACTAGCGGGAGCTTCCGAGACCCAGTACTTC
>TRBV10-3|NA|once|TRBJ2-7
CAISDRAPRTYEQYF
TGTGCCATCAGTGATCGGGCCCCCAGGACCTACGAGCAGTACTTC
>TRBV27|NA|NA|TRBJ2-5
CASGDQETQYF
TGTGCCAGCGGGGATCAGGAGACCCAGTACTTC
>TRBV14|NA|once|TRBJ2-1
CASSLMDFYNEQFF
TGTGCCAGCAGCCTGATGGACTTTTACAATGAGCAGTTCTTC
>TRBV30|NA|NA|TRBJ1-2
CAWRPIGSGYGYTF
TGTGCCTGGAGGCCCATAGGGTCCGGCTATGGCTACACCTTC
>TRBV14|NA|NA|TRBJ2-7
CASSPRPGHDYEQYF
TGTGCCAGCAGCCCGAGACCGGGACACGACTACGAGCAGTACTTC
>TRBV29-1|NA|NA|TRBJ2-3
CSASAPDTQYF
TGCAGCGCATCGGCCCCAGATACGCAGTATTTT
>TRBV6-1|NA|NA|TRBJ1-1
CASHISSGTEAFF
TGTGCCAGCCATATTAGTTCGGGCACTGAAGCTTTCTTT
>TRBV30|NA|NA|TRBJ2-7
CAWSPRDEQYF
TGTGCCTGGAGTCCCCGAGACGAGCAGTACTTC
>TRBV9|NA|NA|TRBJ1-3
CASSVEGGAGNTIYF
TGTGCCAGCAGCGTAGAGGGGGGCGCTGGAAACACCATATATTTT
>TRBV27|NA|NA|TRBJ1-3
CASSLRWPAEEAGNTIYF
TGTGCCAGCAGTTTAAGGTGGCCAGCCGAAGAGGCTGGAAACACCATATATTTT
>TRBV27|NA|NA|TRBJ1-5
CASSLKATTGSWGQPQHF
TGTGCCAGCAGTCTAAAAGCGACGACAGGCTCCTGGGGGCAGCCCCAGCATTTT
>TRBV10-3|TRBD2|NA|TRBJ2-7
CAISDVASGTYEQYF
TGTGCCATCAGTGACGTGGCTAGCGGGACCTACGAGCAGTACTTC
>TRBV11-2|NA|NA|TRBJ1-1
CASSREGTTEAFF
TGTGCCAGCAGCAGAGAGGGTACCACTGAAGCTTTCTTT
>TRBV7-2|TRBD2|once|TRBJ2-1
CASSYRLAGGDEQFF
TGTGCCAGCAGTTATAGACTAGCGGGAGGTGATGAGCAGTTCTTC
>TRBV6-1|TRBD1|NA|TRBJ1-4
CASRTRDSYNEKLFF
TGTGCCAGCCGAACCCGGGACAGCTATAATGAAAAACTGTTTTTT